These 6 T cell receptor beta chains share one sample of origin, sequenced in a study of cytomegalovirus exposure and HLA in healthy donors (TCRdb year 2017). Library prep was done by the immunoSEQ multiplex PCR assay. A mixture of 60 forward primers for TCR Vbeta segments and 13 reverse primers for TCR Jbeta segments was used in the multiplex PCR. As stored in TCRdb, this immuneACCESS dataset retains in-frame rearrangements with V and J assigned. A fraction of the clones does not appear; measured against another copy, unresolved V genes explain less than half of the discrepancy, and the remainder lacks a known reason. The sample yields 150,000 to 200,000 clones; 65% to 80% were counted once. Roughly 3% of the sample goes to the ten largest clones. The sample consisted of PBMCs. The receptors were gathered from a woman aged 45-65 years in good health and CMV-seropositive.

The rearrangement joins TRBV6-5 to TRBJ1-2, with TRBD1 matching 7 bases. Germline V gene sequence: CDR1 MNHEY, CDR2 SVGAGI. This CDR3 spans 15 amino acids. J was trimmed by 5 bases and V by 2 bases; bases with no gene match: 8. CDR3 loop: CASSYRQGGGYGYTF. The CDR3, as DNA: TGTGCCAGCAGTTACCGACAGGGAGGAGGTTATGGCTACACCTTC.

The gene calls are TRBV13 and TRBJ1-1, with TRBD1 identical over 9 bases. Losses at the gene ends were 4 bases for V and 5 bases for J; bases not matched to a gene: 11. There are 16 residues in the CDR3. CDR1 PRHDT and CDR2 FYEKMQ come from the germline V gene (reference sequence). CDR3 in amino acids: CASSYPGTGRGTEAFF. Here the CDR3 DNA reads TGTGCCAGCAGCTATCCCGGGACAGGGCGGGGGACTGAAGCTTTCTTT.

This clone was seen a handful of times. V usage is TRBV30 and J usage is TRBJ1-1; 9 bases are a match to TRBD1. Germline V gene lookup returns CDR1 GTSNPN and CDR2 SVGIG (reference sequence). Trimming took 0 bases from V and 1 from J; bases not matched to a gene: 6. The CDR3 has 16 amino acids. This chain's CDR3 is CAWSVGTGWPNTEAFF. The CDR3 DNA follows: TGTGCCTGGAGTGTAGGGACAGGGTGGCCGAACACTGAAGCTTTCTTT.

V gene TRBV11-2 combines with J gene TRBJ1-2, with D uncertain. The germline CDR1 and CDR2 sequences are SGHAT and FQNNGV. The V end lost 2 bases, the J end lost 0 bases, and 13 bases lay between the germline ends. The CDR3 has 16 amino acids. CDR3: CASSLPDREANYGYTF. CDR3 bases: TGTGCCAGCAGCTTACCTGACCGGGAGGCTAACTATGGCTACACCTTC.

This clone was recorded once. V and J are TRBV2 and TRBJ1-1; possible D gene TRBD1, 5 bases. This CDR3 contains 16 residues. Trimming took off 3 bases at V and 1 base at J, with 15 bases between the two ends. The V gene's germline CDR1 is SNHLY and CDR2 FYNNEI. In nucleotides, the CDR3 is TGTGCCAGCAGTGAGGTTAGGCCGGGGGGGAACACTGAAGCTTTCTTT. Its protein is CASSEVRPGGNTEAFF.

This clone turned up a few times. The genes are TRBV9 and TRBJ1-5; D gene uncertain. The germline V and J ends were trimmed by 0 bases and 6 bases, with 7 bases remaining between them. This CDR3 has 13 amino acids. Germline CDR1 is SGDLS and CDR2 is YYNGEE. CDR3 in amino acids: CASSVATGQPQHF. The CDR3 nucleotides read TGTGCCAGCAGCGTAGCTACTGGTCAGCCCCAGCATTTT. Complete variable domain (other parts from reference TRBV9 and TRBJ1-5): DSGVTQTPKHLITATGQRVTLRCSPRSGDLSVYWYQQSLDQGLQFLIQYYNGEERAKGNILERFSAQQFPDLHSELNLSSLELGDSALYFCASSVATGQPQHFGDGTRLSIL.